These T cell receptor beta chains were read from a single sample in a study of PD-L1 blockade in urothelial cancer. The data were produced by immunoSEQ multiplex PCR, yet TCRdb's version contains in-frame clones alone and is incomplete. The repertoire includes 35,000 to 40,000 clones, around 88% of them detected once, and roughly a quarter sits in the top ten. The starting material was PBMCs, obtained around atezolizumab (anti-PD-L1) treatment. All receptors derive from a man in his sixties with urothelial cancer. Each CDR3 is given with its conserved first and last residue. A D gene is named only where the DNA matches it firmly. Clone size, where shown, is once, few, many, or a class for clones that have expanded.

clone size	V gene	D gene	J gene	CDR3 DNA	CDR3 protein
-	TRBV30	-	TRBJ2-7	TGTGCCTGGAGTGTTCCGGGCTACGAGCAGTACTTC	CAWSVPGYEQYF
-	TRBV7-9	-	TRBJ1-1	TGTGCCAGCAGCTGGACAGTAAACACTGAAGCTTTCTTT	CASSWTVNTEAFF
-	TRBV6-6	TRBD1	TRBJ1-1	TGTGCCAGCAGACCGCGGGACAGCATGAACACTGAAGCTTTCTTT	CASRPRDSMNTEAFF
-	TRBV5-6	-	TRBJ1-3	TGTGCCAGCAACCTACAGGTACACTCTGGAAACACCATATATTTT	CASNLQVHSGNTIYF
-	TRBV11-2	TRBD1	TRBJ1-4	TGTGCCAGCAGATTTGCCGGGACAGCAGATGAAAAACTGTTTTTT	CASRFAGTADEKLFF
-	TRBV5-1	TRBD1	TRBJ2-5	TGCGCCAGCAGCTTGGAAGGGACAGCGAAAGAGACCCAGTACTTC	CASSLEGTAKETQYF
-	TRBV7-9	-	TRBJ1-2	TGTGCCAGCAGCTCGTTCGGGGTTTGGGGTTATGGCTACACCTTC	CASSSFGVWGYGYTF
-	TRBV9	TRBD2	TRBJ2-1	TGTGCCAGCAGCGTAGGGCTAGCGGGAGTCGTCTACAATGAGCAGTTCTTC	CASSVGLAGVVYNEQFF
-	TRBV6-6	-	TRBJ2-1	TGTGCCAGCAGTTACTCCGGAGTAATTGAGCAGTTCTTC	CASSYSGVIEQFF
-	TRBV19	TRBD1	TRBJ1-5	TGTGCCAGTAGCCAACAGGGGGAAGGTCAGCCCCAGCATTTT	CASSQQGEGQPQHF
-	TRBV28	-	TRBJ1-5	TGTGCCAGCAGTTTAGACTGGGGCACTCAGCCCCAGCATTTT	CASSLDWGTQPQHF
once	TRBV27	TRBD1	TRBJ1-4	TGTGCCAGCAGGAACGACAGGGCTGATGAAAAACTGTTTTTT	CASRNDRADEKLFF
-	TRBV11-2	-	TRBJ2-7	TGTGCCAGCAGCCAGACACACCGCCCCAGGGGCGAGCAGTACTTC	CASSQTHRPRGEQYF
-	TRBV7-2	TRBD2	TRBJ2-1	TGTGCCAGCAGCTCACGTAGCGGGAACTACAATGAGCAGTTCTTC	CASSSRSGNYNEQFF
-	TRBV6-6	-	TRBJ2-2	TGTGCCAGCAACGCACAGCCGAACACCGGGGAGCTGTTTTTT	CASNAQPNTGELFF
-	TRBV30	-	TRBJ2-4	TGTGCCTGGATGAGTGGCGGAGTGGCCAAAAACATTCAGTACTTC	CAWMSGGVAKNIQYF
few	TRBV30	TRBD1	TRBJ2-7	TGTGCCGGGGACAGGTCGTCCTACGAGCAGTACTTC	CAGDRSSYEQYF
few	TRBV7-6	-	TRBJ1-1	TGTGCCAGCAGCCCCCGGGGGAGGGAAAACACTGAAGCTTTCTTT	CASSPRGRENTEAFF
-	TRBV15	TRBD2	TRBJ2-2	TGTGCCACTACGACCGGGGGGGCGGGCACCGGGGAGCTGTTTTTT	CATTTGGAGTGELFF
-	TRBV29-1	TRBD1	TRBJ1-1	TGCAGCGTTTCACAGGGGGCGAGGACGACTGAAGCTTTCTTT	CSVSQGARTTEAFF
-	TRBV5-1	-	TRBJ1-4	TGCGCCAGCAGCTTGGAAGGGGCAGGAGAAAAACTGTTTTTT	CASSLEGAGEKLFF
-	TRBV19	TRBD1	TRBJ1-1	TGTGCCAGTAGTATAGATTGGACAGGGACGAACACTGAAGCTTTCTTT	CASSIDWTGTNTEAFF
-	TRBV7-3	-	TRBJ2-3	TGTGCCAGCGGGGGGGCGGGAGATACGCAGTATTTT	CASGGAGDTQYF
-	TRBV4-1	-	TRBJ2-7	TGCGCCAGCAGCCGAGTTAGCGGAGCCCTCTCCTACGAGCAGTACTTC	CASSRVSGALSYEQYF
-	TRBV4-1	-	TRBJ2-1	TGCGCCAGCAGCCAAAGAGGGGACACCTACAATGAGCAGTTCTTC	CASSQRGDTYNEQFF
-	TRBV27	TRBD2	TRBJ2-1	TGTGCCAGCAGCCCGAGGGTCGGGAGGAATAGGAATGAGCAGTTCTTC	CASSPRVGRNRNEQFF
-	TRBV11-2	-	TRBJ1-1	TGTGCCAGCAGCTGGGGGGGCGACGAAGCTTTCTTT	CASSWGGDEAFF
once	TRBV7-2	-	TRBJ1-2	TGTGCCAGCCGAGTTAGTGGGGGGGCGGCGGATGGCTACACCTTC	CASRVSGGAADGYTF
once	TRBV5-1	-	TRBJ1-5	TGCGCCAGCAGCCCGGACAGTAGCAATCAGCCCCAGCATTTT	CASSPDSSNQPQHF
-	TRBV27	TRBD2	TRBJ2-3	TGTGCCAGCAGTTTAGGGCGGGAGCTTCGGGGCACAGATACGCAGTATTTT	CASSLGRELRGTDTQYF
-	TRBV20-1	-	TRBJ2-5	TGCAGTGCTTTAGTTCAGGGGACCCAGTACTTC	CSALVQGTQYF
few	TRBV4-2	-	TRBJ1-1	TGTGCCAGCAGCCAAGCCAGTATGAACACTGAAGCTTTCTTT	CASSQASMNTEAFF
-	TRBV30	TRBD1	TRBJ2-6	TGTGCCTGGAGTATAGGACAGGGGCTTTCTGGGGCCAACGTCCTGACTTTC	CAWSIGQGLSGANVLTF
few	TRBV9	TRBD1	TRBJ1-2	TGTGCCAGCAGCGTACTAACAGGGGGCGATGGCTACACCTTC	CASSVLTGGDGYTF
hyperexpanded	TRBV4-2	-	TRBJ2-7	TGTGCCAGCAGCCAGGACAGTTCCTACGAGCAGTACTTC	CASSQDSSYEQYF
-	TRBV18	TRBD1	TRBJ1-1	TGTGCCAGCTCACCGACAGGGGGTAATCCTGAAGCTTTCTTT	CASSPTGGNPEAFF
few	TRBV4-1	TRBD2	TRBJ2-7	TGCGCCAGCAGCCAATTGGTAGCGGGAGGGTTCGAGCAGTACTTC	CASSQLVAGGFEQYF
-	TRBV19	TRBD1	TRBJ2-6	TGTGCCAGTAGTATTTCGGGACAGGGTGGTTTTGGGGCCAACGTCCTGACTTTC	CASSISGQGGFGANVLTF
-	TRBV7-9	TRBD1	TRBJ1-1	TGTGCCAGCAGCACGGACAGGGGGCTCGGCACTGAAGCTTTCTTT	CASSTDRGLGTEAFF
-	TRBV11-1	TRBD1	TRBJ2-5	TGTGCCAGCAGCTCTTCCCTGACAGGGGAAGAGACCCAGTACTTC	CASSSSLTGEETQYF
-	TRBV19	-	TRBJ1-3	TGTGCCAGTAGTATAGGAGTCCCTGGAAACACCATATATTTT	CASSIGVPGNTIYF
once	TRBV29-1	TRBD2	TRBJ2-6	TGCAGCGTGAGCGGGACTGGGGCCAACGTCCTGACTTTC	CSVSGTGANVLTF
-	TRBV5-1	TRBD2	TRBJ2-4	TGCGCCAGCAGCCCCGAAGGGAGGGGAGTCCTTCAGTACTTC	CASSPEGRGVLQYF
-	TRBV5-4	-	TRBJ1-2	TGTGCCAGCGCTTCCGACAGCGAAGCTAACTATGGCTACACCTTC	CASASDSEANYGYTF
-	TRBV5-1	TRBD1	TRBJ2-7	TGCGCCAGCAGCTCGGGACAGGGGAGTTGGGAGCAGTACTTC	CASSSGQGSWEQYF